This T cell receptor (beta chain) is from a study of T cell clones after liver transplantation. Looking at the study overall: Graft-donor-reactive sequences were compared with third-party-reactive TCRbeta sequences from pre-transplant mixed lymphocyte reactions. Broader study findings: Graft donor-reactive T cells may have migrated into the graft rather than being deleted. Circulating graft-donor-reactive CD4 TCRbeta sequences fell significantly post-transplant in most of the 8 subjects.

The table lists this clone with a count of one. Its antigen is unknown. Trimming took off 7 bases at V and 4 bases at J, with 14 bases between the two ends. The CDR3 runs 14 residues. Germline values: CDR1 MNHNY, CDR2 SVGAGI (reference sequence). Using immunoSEQ multiplex PCR, the repertoire was profiled, and TCRdb retains in-frame clones only, with some absent. The sample lists over 100,000 clones, 75% to 90% occurring once. This clonotype was sampled from a human donor who received a liver transplant. The chain couples TRBV6-6 to TRBJ1-5; D uncertain. Source: CD4+ T cells from blood, taken before liver transplant. In nucleotides, the CDR3 is TGTGCCAGCAACTTAAGAGCGGCAAATCAGCCCCAGCATTTT. It translates to CASNLRAANQPQHF.